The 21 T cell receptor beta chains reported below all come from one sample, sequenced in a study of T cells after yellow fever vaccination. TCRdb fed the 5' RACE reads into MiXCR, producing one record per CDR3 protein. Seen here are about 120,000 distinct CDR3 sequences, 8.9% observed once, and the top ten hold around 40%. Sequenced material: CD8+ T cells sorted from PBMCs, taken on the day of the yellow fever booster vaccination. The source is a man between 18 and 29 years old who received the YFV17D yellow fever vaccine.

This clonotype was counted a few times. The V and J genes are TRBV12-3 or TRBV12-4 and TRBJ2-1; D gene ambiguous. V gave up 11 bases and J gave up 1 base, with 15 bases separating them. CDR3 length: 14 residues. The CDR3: CAETRTVSYNEQFF. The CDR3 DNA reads TGTGCCGAGACAAGAACGGTATCCTACAATGAGCAGTTCTTC.

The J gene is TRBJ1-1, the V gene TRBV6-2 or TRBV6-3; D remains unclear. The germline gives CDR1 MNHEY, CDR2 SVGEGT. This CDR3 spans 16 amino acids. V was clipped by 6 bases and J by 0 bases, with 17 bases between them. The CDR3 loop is CASRRAADELNTEAFF. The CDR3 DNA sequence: TGTGCCAGCAGACGCGCCGCGGACGAGCTGAACACTGAAGCTTTCTTT.

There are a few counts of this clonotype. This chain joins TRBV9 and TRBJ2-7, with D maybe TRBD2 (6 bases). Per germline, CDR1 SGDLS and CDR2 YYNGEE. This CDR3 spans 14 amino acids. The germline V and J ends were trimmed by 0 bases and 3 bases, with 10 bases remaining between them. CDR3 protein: CASSVEGGVYEQYF. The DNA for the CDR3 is TGTGCCAGCAGCGTAGAGGGCGGGGTCTACGAGCAGTACTTC.

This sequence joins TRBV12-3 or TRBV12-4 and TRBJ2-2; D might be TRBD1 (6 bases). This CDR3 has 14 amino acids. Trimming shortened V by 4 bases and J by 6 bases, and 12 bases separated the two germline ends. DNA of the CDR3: TGTGCCAGCAGTTCGGACAGAATGGCCGGGGAGCTGTTTTTT. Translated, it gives CASSSDRMAGELFF.

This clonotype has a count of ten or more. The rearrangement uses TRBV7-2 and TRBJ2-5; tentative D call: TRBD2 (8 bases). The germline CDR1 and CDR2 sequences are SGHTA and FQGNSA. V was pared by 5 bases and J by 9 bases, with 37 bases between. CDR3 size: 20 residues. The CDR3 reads CASSHPLEGAGGISFMAQYF. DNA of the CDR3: TGTGCCAGCAGCCACCCCCTCGAGGGGGCGGGGGGAATTAGCTTTATGGCCCAGTACTTC. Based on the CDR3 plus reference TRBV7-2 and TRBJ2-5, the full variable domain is GAGVSQSPSNKVTEKGKDVELRCDPISGHTALYWYRQSLGQGLEFLIYFQGNSAPDKSGLPSDRFSAERTGGSVSTLTIQRTQQEDSAVYLCASSHPLEGAGGISFMAQYFGPGTRLLVL.

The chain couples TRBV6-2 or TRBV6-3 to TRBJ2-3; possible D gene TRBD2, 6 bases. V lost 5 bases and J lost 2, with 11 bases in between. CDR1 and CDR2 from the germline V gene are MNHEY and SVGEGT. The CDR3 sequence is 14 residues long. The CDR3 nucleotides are TGTGCCAGCAGTAGGGCGGGGACCACAGATACGCAGTATTTT. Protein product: CASSRAGTTDTQYF.

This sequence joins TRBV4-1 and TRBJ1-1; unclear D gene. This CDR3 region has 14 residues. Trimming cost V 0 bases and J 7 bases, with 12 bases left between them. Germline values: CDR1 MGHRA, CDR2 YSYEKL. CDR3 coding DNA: TGCGCCAGCAGCCAAGAACCAATGGGGTATGAAGCTTTCTTT. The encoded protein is CASSQEPMGYEAFF.

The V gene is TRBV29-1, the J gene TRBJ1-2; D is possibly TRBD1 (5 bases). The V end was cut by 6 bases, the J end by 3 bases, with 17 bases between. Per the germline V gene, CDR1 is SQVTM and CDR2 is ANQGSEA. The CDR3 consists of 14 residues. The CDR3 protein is CSVPDGHRYYGYTF. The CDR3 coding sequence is TGCAGCGTCCCGGACGGACATAGGTACTATGGCTACACCTTC.

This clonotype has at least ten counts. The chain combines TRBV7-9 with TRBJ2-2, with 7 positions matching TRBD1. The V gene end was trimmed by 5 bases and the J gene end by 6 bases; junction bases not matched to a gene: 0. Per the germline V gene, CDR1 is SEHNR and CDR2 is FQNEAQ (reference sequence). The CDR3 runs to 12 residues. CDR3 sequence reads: CASSDRAGELFF. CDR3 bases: TGTGCCAGCAGCGACAGGGCCGGGGAGCTGTTTTTT.

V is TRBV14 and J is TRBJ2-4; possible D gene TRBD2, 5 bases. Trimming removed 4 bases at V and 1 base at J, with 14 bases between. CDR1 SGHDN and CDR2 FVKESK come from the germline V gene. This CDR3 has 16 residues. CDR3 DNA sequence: TGTGCCAGCAGCCTCTCCAACGGCGGGGCCAAAAACATTCAGTACTTC. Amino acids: CASSLSNGGAKNIQYF.

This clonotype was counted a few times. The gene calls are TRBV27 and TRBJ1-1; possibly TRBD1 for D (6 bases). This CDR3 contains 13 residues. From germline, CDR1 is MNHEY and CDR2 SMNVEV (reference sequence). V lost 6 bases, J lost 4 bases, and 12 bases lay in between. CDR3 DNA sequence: TGTGCCAGCAGCCACAGGGATTTCACTGAAGCTTTCTTT. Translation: CASSHRDFTEAFF.

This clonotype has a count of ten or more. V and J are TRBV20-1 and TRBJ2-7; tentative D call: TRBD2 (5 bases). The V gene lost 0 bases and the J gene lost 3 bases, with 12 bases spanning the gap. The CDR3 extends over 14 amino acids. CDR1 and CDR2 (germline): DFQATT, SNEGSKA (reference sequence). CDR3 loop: CSARDYKRDYEQYF. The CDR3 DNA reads TGCAGTGCTAGAGATTACAAACGGGACTACGAGCAGTACTTC.

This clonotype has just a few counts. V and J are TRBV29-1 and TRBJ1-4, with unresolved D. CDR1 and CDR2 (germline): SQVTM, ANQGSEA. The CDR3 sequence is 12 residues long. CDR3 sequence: CVVRELNEKLFF. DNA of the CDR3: TGCGTCGTTCGGGAGCTTAATGAAAAACTGTTTTTT.

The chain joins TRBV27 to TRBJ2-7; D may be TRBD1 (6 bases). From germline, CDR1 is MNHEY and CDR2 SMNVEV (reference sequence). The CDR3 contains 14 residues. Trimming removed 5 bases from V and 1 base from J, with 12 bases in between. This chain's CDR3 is CASSPRDTSYEQYF. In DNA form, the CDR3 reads TGTGCCAGCAGTCCCCGGGACACTTCCTACGAGCAGTACTTC.

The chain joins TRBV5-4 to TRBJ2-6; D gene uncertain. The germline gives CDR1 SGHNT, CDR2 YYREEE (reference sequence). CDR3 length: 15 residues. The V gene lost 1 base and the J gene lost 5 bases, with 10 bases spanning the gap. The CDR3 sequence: CASSLSIEWANVLTF. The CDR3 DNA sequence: TGTGCCAGCAGCTTGTCTATCGAATGGGCCAACGTCCTGACTTTC.

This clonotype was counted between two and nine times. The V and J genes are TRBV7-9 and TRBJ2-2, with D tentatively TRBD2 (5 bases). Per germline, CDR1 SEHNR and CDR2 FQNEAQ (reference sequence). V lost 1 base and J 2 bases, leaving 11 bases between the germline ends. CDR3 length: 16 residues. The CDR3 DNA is TGTGCCAGCAGCTTAGTTTCGGACTTTAACACCGGGGAGCTGTTTTTT. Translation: CASSLVSDFNTGELFF. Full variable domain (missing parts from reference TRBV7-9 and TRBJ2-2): DTGVSQNPRHKITKRGQNVTFRCDPISEHNRLYWYRQTLGQGPEFLTYFQNEAQLEKSRLLSDRFSAERPKGSFSTLEIQRTEQGDSAMYLCASSLVSDFNTGELFFGEGSRLTVL.

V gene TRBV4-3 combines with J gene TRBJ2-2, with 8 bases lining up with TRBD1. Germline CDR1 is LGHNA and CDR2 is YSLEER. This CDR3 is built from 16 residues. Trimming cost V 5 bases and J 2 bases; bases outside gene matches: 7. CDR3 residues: CASSTTGGYNTGELFF. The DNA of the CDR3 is TGCGCCAGCAGCACCACAGGGGGATATAACACCGGGGAGCTGTTTTTT.

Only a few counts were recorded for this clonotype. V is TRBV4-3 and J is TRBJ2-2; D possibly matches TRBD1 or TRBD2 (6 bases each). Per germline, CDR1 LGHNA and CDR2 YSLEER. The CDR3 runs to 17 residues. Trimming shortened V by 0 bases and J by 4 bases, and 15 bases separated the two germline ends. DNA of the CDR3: TGCGCCAGCAGCCAAGATATGGGCAGGGGAGGCACCGGGGAGCTGTTTTTT. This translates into CASSQDMGRGGTGELFF.

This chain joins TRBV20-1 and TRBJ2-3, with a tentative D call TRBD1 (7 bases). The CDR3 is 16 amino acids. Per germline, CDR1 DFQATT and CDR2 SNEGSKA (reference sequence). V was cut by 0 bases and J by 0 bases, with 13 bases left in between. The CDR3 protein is CSAREGGGRSTDTQYF. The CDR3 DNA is TGCAGTGCTAGAGAAGGAGGGGGCCGGAGCACAGATACGCAGTATTTT.

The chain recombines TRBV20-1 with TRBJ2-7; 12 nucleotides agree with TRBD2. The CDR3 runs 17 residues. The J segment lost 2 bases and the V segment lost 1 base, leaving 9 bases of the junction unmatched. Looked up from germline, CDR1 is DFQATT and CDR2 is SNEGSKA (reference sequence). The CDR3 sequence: CSARGTSGELNPYEQYV. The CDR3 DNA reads TGCAGTGCTAGAGGGACTAGCGGGGAGCTTAATCCCTACGAGCAGTACGTC.

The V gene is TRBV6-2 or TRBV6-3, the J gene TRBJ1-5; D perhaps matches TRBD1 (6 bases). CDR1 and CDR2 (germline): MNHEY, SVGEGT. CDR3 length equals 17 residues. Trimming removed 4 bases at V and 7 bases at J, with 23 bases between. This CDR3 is CASSSPDYNRAWQPQHF. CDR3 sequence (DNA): TGTGCCAGCAGTTCGCCCGATTACAACAGGGCTTGGCAGCCCCAGCATTTT.